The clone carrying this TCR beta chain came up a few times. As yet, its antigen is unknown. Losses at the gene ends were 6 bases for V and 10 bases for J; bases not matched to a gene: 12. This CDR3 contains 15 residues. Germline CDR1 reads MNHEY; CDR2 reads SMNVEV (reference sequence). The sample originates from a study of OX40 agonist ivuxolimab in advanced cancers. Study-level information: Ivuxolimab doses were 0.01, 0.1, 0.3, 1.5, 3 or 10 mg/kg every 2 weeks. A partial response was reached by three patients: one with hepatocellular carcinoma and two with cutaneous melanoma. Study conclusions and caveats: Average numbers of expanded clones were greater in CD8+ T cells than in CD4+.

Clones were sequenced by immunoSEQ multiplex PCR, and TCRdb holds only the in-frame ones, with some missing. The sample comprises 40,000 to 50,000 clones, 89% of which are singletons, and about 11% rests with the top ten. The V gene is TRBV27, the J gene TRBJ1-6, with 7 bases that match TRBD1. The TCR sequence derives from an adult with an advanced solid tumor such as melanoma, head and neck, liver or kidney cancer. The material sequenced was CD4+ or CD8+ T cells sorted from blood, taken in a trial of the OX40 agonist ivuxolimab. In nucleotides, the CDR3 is TGTGCCAGCAGGTCAGGGGGGGATGGTTTCTCACCCCTCCACTTT. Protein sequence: CASRSGGDGFSPLHF.